The rows below give T cell receptor beta chains drawn from one sample of a study of blood T cell repertoires in COVID-19. Profiled with immunoSEQ multiplex PCR; TCRdb holds only in-frame clones, not every one. The sample lists around 160,000 clones; around 80% were seen once. Sequenced sample: PBMCs or T cells enriched from blood (not recorded which). These receptor sequences come from a middle-aged man who had recovered from COVID-19. CDR3s include the opening cysteine and the closing phenylalanine or tryptophan. D genes are given only for firm matches. Size is stated for part of the rows, as once, few or many counts, or as a class when the clone is expanded.

V: TRBV6-1; size: NA; J: TRBJ1-1; length: 13; D: NA; CDR3: CASSDDRSVEAFF; DNA: TGTGCCAGCAGTGACGACAGGTCGGTTGAAGCTTTCTTT
V: TRBV3-1/TRBV3-2; size: NA; J: TRBJ1-2; length: 13; D: TRBD1; CDR3: CASSPGTGNSYTF; DNA: TGTGCCAGCAGCCCCGGGACAGGGAACAGCTACACCTTC
V: TRBV10-3; size: few; J: TRBJ1-1; length: 11; D: NA; CDR3: CAIKRETEAFF; DNA: TGTGCCATCAAGAGGGAAACTGAAGCTTTCTTT
V: TRBV25-1; size: NA; J: TRBJ2-7; length: 16; D: TRBD2; CDR3: CASSDRLAGAPYEQYF; DNA: TGTGCCAGCAGTGACCGACTAGCGGGGGCCCCATACGAGCAGTACTTC
V: TRBV4-1; size: once; J: TRBJ2-1; length: 15; D: TRBD2; CDR3: CASSQVAGAYNEQFF; DNA: TGCGCCAGCAGCCAAGTAGCGGGGGCCTACAATGAGCAGTTCTTC
V: TRBV23-1; size: NA; J: TRBJ2-5; length: 16; D: NA; CDR3: CASSQPQQGYKETQYF; DNA: TGCGCCAGCAGTCAACCCCAACAGGGATATAAAGAGACCCAGTACTTC
V: TRBV28; size: NA; J: TRBJ2-3; length: 18; D: TRBD2; CDR3: CASSWWGLTSGDTDTQYF; DNA: TGTGCCAGCAGTTGGTGGGGATTGACTAGCGGAGACACAGATACGCAGTATTTT
V: TRBV11-3; size: NA; J: TRBJ2-1; length: 14; D: NA; CDR3: CASSLRRGVNEQFF; DNA: TGTGCCAGCAGCTTACGCAGGGGGGTGAATGAGCAGTTCTTC
V: TRBV3-1/TRBV3-2; size: once; J: TRBJ1-5; length: 14; D: TRBD1; CDR3: CASSPDRNNQPQHF; DNA: TGTGCCAGCAGCCCGGACAGGAACAATCAGCCCCAGCATTTT
V: TRBV5-1; size: NA; J: TRBJ2-1; length: 16; D: NA; CDR3: CASSLGLAGPFGEQFF; DNA: TGCGCCAGCAGCTTGGGGCTAGCCGGACCTTTTGGTGAGCAGTTCTTC
V: TRBV10-3; size: NA; J: TRBJ2-6; length: 18; D: TRBD2; CDR3: CATGRGLAGGLGANVLTF; DNA: TGTGCCACCGGACGTGGACTAGCGGGGGGGCTTGGGGCCAACGTCCTGACTTTC
V: TRBV13; size: once; J: TRBJ1-2; length: 11; D: NA; CDR3: CASSLTGSVAF; DNA: TGTGCCAGCAGCTTAACAGGCAGCGTCGCCTTC
V: TRBV28; size: NA; J: TRBJ2-7; length: 15; D: NA; CDR3: CASSPEQVSSYEQYF; DNA: TGTGCCAGCAGTCCAGAGCAGGTGAGCTCCTACGAGCAGTACTTC
V: TRBV20-1; size: NA; J: TRBJ2-5; length: 11; D: NA; CDR3: CSEDRQETQYF; DNA: TGCAGTGAGGACAGACAAGAGACCCAGTACTTC
V: TRBV27; size: NA; J: TRBJ2-2; length: 16; D: NA; CDR3: CASSRQQIPNTGELFF; DNA: TGTGCCAGCAGTAGACAGCAGATCCCGAACACCGGGGAGCTGTTTTTT
V: TRBV12-5; size: NA; J: TRBJ2-1; length: 13; D: TRBD1; CDR3: CASGLGTANEQFF; DNA: TGTGCTAGTGGTTTAGGGACAGCCAATGAGCAGTTCTTC
V: TRBV5-4; size: once; J: TRBJ2-5; length: 14; D: NA; CDR3: CASSFGTPQETQYF; DNA: TGTGCCAGCAGCTTCGGGACTCCGCAAGAGACCCAGTACTTC